The subject of this entry is one T cell receptor beta chain. Its antigen is as yet unknown. Trimming removed 4 bases at V and 7 bases at J, with 8 bases between. The CDR3 is made up of 12 amino acids. Germline loops: CDR1 SEHNR, CDR2 FQNEAQ (reference sequence). This sample was taken from a study of T cell responses to AZD1222 COVID-19 vaccine. Overall study results and limits: Spike-spanning, vaccine-associated CD4 TCRs were dominant at 160-218 and 743-854. Among spike-specific TCRs, nearly half reportedly target unmutated variant regions.

TCRdb keeps only in-frame clones here, not all; method: immunoSEQ multiplex PCR. Of roughly 70,000 clones in the sample, 82% are singletons; the top ten hold 5% to 6%. The sample was peripheral blood, taken on day 0 of AZD1222 vaccination. This sequence joins TRBV7-9 and TRBJ2-1, with unresolved D. The sequence derives from an adult in good health. CDR3 sequence (DNA): TGTGCCAGCAGCTCTGCCGGGAATGAGCAGTTCTTC. Translated: CASSSAGNEQFF.